The 3 T cell receptor beta chains in this list originate from one sample, sequenced in a study of T cell responses to AZD1222 COVID-19 vaccine. Clones were read by immunoSEQ multiplex PCR, and TCRdb kept only the in-frame ones, dropping some. The data show 150,000 to 200,000 clones, about nine tenths seen once. This specimen consisted of peripheral blood, obtained on day 0 of AZD1222 vaccination. All receptors derive from an adult in good health.

The rearrangement links TRBV5-6 to TRBJ2-7; D is uncertain. V was trimmed by 5 bases and J by 0 bases, leaving 15 bases between them. CDR1 is SGHDT, CDR2 YYEEEE, per germline. The CDR3 is 15 residues long. The CDR3 here is CASSSPNSISYEQYF. CDR3 in DNA: TGTGCCAGCAGTTCGCCGAACTCTATCTCCTACGAGCAGTACTTC.

This clone was observed once. V and J are TRBV30 and TRBJ2-7, with D uncertain. V was cut by 1 base and J by 2 bases, with 6 bases left in between. The CDR3 sequence is 12 residues long. The germline V gene encodes CDR1 GTSNPN and CDR2 SVGIG (reference sequence). The CDR3: CAWSEAPYEQYF. In DNA, the CDR3 is TGTGCCTGGAGTGAGGCCCCCTACGAGCAGTACTTC.

This CDR3 is CASSLVGSFGAFF. CDR3 sequence (DNA): TGTGCCAGCAGTTTAGTGGGTTCCTTCGGGGCTTTCTTT. The rearrangement links TRBV28 to TRBJ1-1; no clear D. The V end lost 2 bases, the J end lost 11 bases, and 15 bases lay between the germline ends. This CDR3 has 13 amino acids. CDR1 is MDHEN, CDR2 SYDVKM, per germline.